Sequencing of this T cell receptor beta chain was carried out in a study of control samples from healthy donors and cancer patients. V was pared by 3 bases and J by 7 bases, with 9 bases between. Germline CDR1 and CDR2: MGHDK and SYGVNS. This CDR3 comprises 12 residues. By proportion, this clone is medium-sized. Method: immunoSEQ multiplex PCR; TCRdb's copy keeps in-frame clones and lacks some. The sample yields 95,000 to 120,000 clones, about 80% seen once. The specimen was blood. The chain uses TRBV25-1 and TRBJ1-1; D ambiguous. The TCR was taken from a man aged 18 to 29 in good health. The CDR3 DNA sequence: TGTGCCAGCAGTGACCCCAGCTTTGAAGCTTTCTTT. It yields the protein CASSDPSFEAFF.